The clone carrying this T cell receptor (beta chain) appeared a few times. The record originates from a study of Graves' ophthalmopathy and Graves' hyperthyroidism. TCR beta CDR3 amplification used RNA transcripts. HTBI primers were used in a first-round RT-PCR, which preceded a second-round multiplex PCR. TCRdb re-called the multiplex PCR reads with MiXCR, one entry per CDR3 protein. This table has 200,000 to 300,000 distinct CDR3 sequences, about 47% appearing once. Germline V gene sequence: CDR1 SGHAT, CDR2 FQDESV (reference sequence). This CDR3 comprises 16 residues. J was trimmed by 0 bases and V by 4 bases; bases with no gene match: 7.

The gene calls are TRBV11-1 and TRBJ1-2; 8 nucleotides align to TRBD1. This sequence originates from an adult man with Graves' ophthalmopathy. Specimen: peripheral blood. The chain's CDR3 is CASSSKTGAPNYGYTF. The CDR3 DNA sequence: TGTGCCAGCAGCTCCAAGACAGGGGCTCCTAACTATGGCTACACCTTC. The whole variable domain, filled in from reference TRBV11-1 and TRBJ1-2, reads EAEVAQSPRYKITEKSQAVAFWCDPISGHATLYWYRQILGQGPELLVQFQDESVVDDSQLPKDRFSAERLKGVDSTLKIQPAELGDSAMYLCASSSKTGAPNYGYTFGSGTRLTVV.